One and the same sample provided the 26 T cell receptor beta chains below, sequenced in a study of T cells in Graves' hyperthyroidism and ophthalmopathy (dated by TCRdb to the late 2010s). The library was generated by multiplex PCR. The instrument was an Illumina HiSeq 2000. The TCR beta CDR3 regions were amplified from RNA transcripts. A first-round RT-PCR of the TCR CDR3 used the HTBI primer set with the Qiagen OneStep RT-PCR kit. The public sequencing data were trimmed at Q25 with fastp and processed into clonotypes with MiXCR by TCRdb, which kept only in-frame beta chains. Every entry covers one CDR3 protein and lists the most common genes and DNA from its rows. The sample table holds hundreds of thousands of distinct CDR3 sequences, of which approximately 15% were seen once. The ten largest clones represent about 14% of the sample. Sample: blood. These receptors all stem from a woman aged 18-29 years with Graves' hyperthyroidism.

With respect to this clonotype: A read error is possible here, since a much larger clone lies one base away. The J gene is TRBJ2-3, the V gene TRBV9, with 9 bases that match TRBD2. Germline-derived CDR1 and CDR2 are SGDLS and YYNGEE. This CDR3 region has 21 residues. V dropped 4 bases and J dropped 9; count of bases not matched to a gene: 30. The DNA for the CDR3 is TGTGCCAGCAGCTTCCACCTAGCGGGATTCGTAGGGGCACCGGTAGACAGAACGCAGTATTTT. Translating it yields CASSFHLAGFVGAPVDRTQYF. The full variable domain, its missing parts supplied by reference TRBV9 and TRBJ2-3, is DSGVTQTPKHLITATGQRVTLRCSPRSGDLSVYWYQQSLDQGLQFLIQYYNGEERAKGNILERFSAQQFPDLHSELNLSSLELGDSALYFCASSFHLAGFVGAPVDRTQYFGPGTRLTVL.

This clonotype has at least ten counts. The chain carries TRBV6-2 or TRBV6-3 and TRBJ1-1; 9 bases align to TRBD1. This CDR3 comprises 14 residues. Trimming at V came to 6 bases and at J to 4 bases, leaving 6 bases not matched to a gene. Germline CDR1 reads MNHEY; CDR2 reads SVGEGT. This CDR3 is CASRQGAFITEAFF. The CDR3 DNA follows: TGTGCCAGCAGACAGGGGGCTTTTATCACTGAAGCTTTCTTT.

The V gene is TRBV2, the J gene TRBJ2-7, with a tentative D call TRBD1 (6 bases). Germline-derived CDR1 and CDR2 are SNHLY and FYNNEI. V was trimmed by 7 bases and J by 1 base, leaving 11 bases between them. This CDR3 is 13 amino acids long. CDR3 protein: CASTYRDSYEQYF. The CDR3 DNA sequence: TGTGCCAGCACTTACAGGGATTCCTACGAGCAGTACTTC.

This chain connects TRBV12-3 or TRBV12-4 to TRBJ1-5; the D is unclear. V was cut by 1 base and J by 7 bases, with 11 bases left in between. The CDR3 spans 14 residues. In DNA, the CDR3 is TGTGCCAGCAGTTTAGGTGAAGGGCAGCAGCCCCAGCATTTT. It is translated as CASSLGEGQQPQHF.

This clonotype was counted at least ten times. The rearrangement joins TRBV7-9 to TRBJ2-1; 9 positions match TRBD1. The V gene's germline CDR1 is SEHNR and CDR2 FQNEAQ (reference sequence). V lost 7 bases, J lost 8 bases, and 12 bases stayed unmatched. This CDR3 is built from 15 residues. CDR3 residues: CASITGDRVIDEQFF. The CDR3 bases are TGTGCCAGCATCACAGGGGACAGGGTTATAGATGAGCAGTTCTTC.

This clonotype was seen ten or more times. This chain uses TRBV20-1 with TRBJ2-1; the D call may be TRBD1 or TRBD2 (5 bases each). Germline CDR1 reads DFQATT; CDR2 reads SNEGSKA (reference sequence). Trimming pared 8 bases from V and 3 bases from J, leaving 17 bases between. CDR3 length equals 14 residues. CDR3 sequence (DNA): TGCAGTTCCACCCCGGGGCTATACTACAATGAGCAGTTCTTC. Encoded protein: CSSTPGLYYNEQFF.

The chain employs TRBV6-1 and TRBJ1-1; weak D call: TRBD1 (6 bases). CDR1 and CDR2 (germline): MNHNS, SASEGT. This CDR3 is 15 amino acids long. V lost 10 bases and J lost 0, with 18 bases in between. The CDR3 protein is CAISDYRELNTEAFF. The CDR3 DNA sequence: TGTGCCATCAGCGACTACAGGGAGCTGAACACTGAAGCTTTCTTT.

This clonotype was counted between two and nine times. V gene TRBV19 combines with J gene TRBJ1-5; TRBD1 aligns across 10 bases. This CDR3 is 15 amino acids long. Germline V gene sequence: CDR1 LNHDA, CDR2 SQIVND (reference sequence). V gave up 6 bases and J gave up 5 bases; unmatched junction bases: 7. CDR3 in DNA: TGTGCCAGTAGACCCGGGACAGGGGCCGATCAGCCCCAGCATTTT. Translated, it gives CASRPGTGADQPQHF.

This clonotype has more than one count but fewer than ten. The genes are TRBV19 and TRBJ2-5; 7 bases match TRBD1. Germline V gene sequence: CDR1 LNHDA, CDR2 SQIVND (reference sequence). J gave up 3 bases and V 0 bases, and 4 bases lay outside the gene matches. The CDR3 is 15 residues long. CDR3 in DNA: TGTGCCAGTAGTATAGAAGGAACAGGGGAAGAGACCCAGTACTTC. This gives the protein CASSIEGTGEETQYF. The whole variable domain, filled in from reference TRBV19 and TRBJ2-5, reads DGGITQSPKYLFRKEGQNVTLSCEQNLNHDAMYWYRQDPGQGLRLIYYSQIVNDFQKGDIAEGYSVSREKKESFPLTVTSAQKNPTAFYLCASSIEGTGEETQYFGPGTRLLVL.

Details on this clonotype: A much larger clone is a single base away; this may be a read error. This chain connects TRBV7-9 to TRBJ1-1, with D possibly matching TRBD1 (5 bases). V lost 6 bases, J lost 1 base, and 15 bases lay in between. CDR1 is SEHNR, CDR2 FQNEAQ, per germline (reference sequence). The CDR3 has 15 residues. CDR3 nucleotide sequence: TGTGCCAGCAGGCCGAGGGACGGAACGAACACTGAAGCTTTCTTT. It is translated as CASRPRDGTNTEAFF.

This clonotype was seen many times. This chain connects TRBV18 to TRBJ1-5; D unresolved. V lost 10 bases and J 4 bases, leaving 14 bases between the germline ends. This CDR3 has 13 amino acids. Looked up from germline, CDR1 is KGHSH and CDR2 is LQKENI. CDR3 bases: TGTGCCACCCGGGCAAATCAGAATCAGCCCCAGCATTTT. It is translated as CATRANQNQPQHF.

This clonotype came up many times. This rearrangement joins TRBV3-1 to TRBJ2-3, with 9 positions matching TRBD1. This CDR3 is 18 amino acids long. Losses at the gene ends were 0 bases for V and 2 bases for J; bases not matched to a gene: 9. From germline, CDR1 is LGHDT and CDR2 YNNKEL (reference sequence). The CDR3 here is CASSQEARDRDPTDTQYF. The CDR3 DNA is TGTGCCAGCAGCCAAGAAGCGCGGGACAGGGATCCCACAGATACGCAGTATTTT.

The chain uses TRBV7-9 and TRBJ1-5, with 10 positions matching TRBD1. Germline assignment: CDR1 SEHNR and CDR2 FQNEAQ (reference sequence). The CDR3 has 14 residues. After removal of 5 bases from V and 7 bases from J, the junction contained 5 bases not matched to a gene. The chain's CDR3 is CASSQTGGMQPQHF. CDR3 coding DNA: TGTGCCAGCAGCCAGACAGGGGGCATGCAGCCCCAGCATTTT.

This clonotype was counted many times. The chain employs TRBV2 and TRBJ1-1; D not resolved. Germline lookup yields CDR1 SNHLY and CDR2 FYNNEI. V was cut by 7 bases and J by 1 base, with 7 bases left in between. This CDR3 contains 12 residues. In nucleotides, the CDR3 is TGTGCCAGCATGCCGGGGAACACTGAAGCTTTCTTT. It translates to CASMPGNTEAFF.

This clonotype was observed many times. The genes are TRBV11-2 and TRBJ2-4, with 10 bases matching TRBD2. Germline CDR1 SGHAT, CDR2 FQNNGV. V shed 7 bases and J 11 bases; nucleotides not matched to a gene: 14. This CDR3 comprises 15 residues. CDR3 loop: CASNWGLAGADVQYF. The DNA of the CDR3 is TGTGCCAGCAACTGGGGGCTAGCGGGAGCTGACGTTCAGTACTTC.

The sample holds a few counts of this clonotype. This chain links TRBV3-1 with TRBJ2-3; D may be TRBD1 (6 bases). CDR3 size: 15 residues. V was cut by 5 bases and J by 0 bases, with 12 bases left in between. Germline V lookup: CDR1 LGHDT, CDR2 YNNKEL (reference sequence). The CDR3, as DNA: TGTGCCAGCAGCTTGGGGGCCCGGAGCACAGATACGCAGTATTTT. Residues: CASSLGARSTDTQYF.

This clonotype was seen at least ten times. The chain joins TRBV12-3 or TRBV12-4 to TRBJ1-2; 7 nucleotides line up with TRBD1. V lost 6 bases to trimming and J lost 6 bases; unmatched junction nucleotides: 13. The CDR3 consists of 15 residues. CDR3 sequence: CASRLGGGLGDGYTF. For the CDR3, the DNA is TGTGCCAGCAGACTGGGAGGGGGCTTGGGTGATGGCTACACCTTC.

This clonotype has a handful of counts. V is TRBV12-3 or TRBV12-4 and J is TRBJ2-4, with a possible D match to TRBD2 (5 bases). V dropped 0 bases and J dropped 0 bases, with 12 bases sitting between them. This CDR3 has 17 residues. Here the CDR3 DNA reads TGTGCCAGCAGTTTAGCGCCCCCAGCGGCAGCCAAAAACATTCAGTACTTC. Translation: CASSLAPPAAAKNIQYF.

The J gene is TRBJ2-5, the V gene TRBV5-1; D is possibly TRBD2 (7 bases). Germline V gene sequence: CDR1 SGHRS, CDR2 YFSETQ. The CDR3 has 14 residues. V was pared by 0 bases and J by 7 bases, with 13 bases between. In nucleotides, the CDR3 is TGCGCCAGCAGCTTGGGTGCGGGGGCTGGGACCCAGTACTTC. Translation gives CASSLGAGAGTQYF.

This clonotype has at least ten counts. The V gene is TRBV7-8, the J gene TRBJ2-4, with D perhaps matching TRBD1 (5 bases). The CDR3 extends over 14 amino acids. The germline gives CDR1 SGHVS, CDR2 FQNEAQ. The V gene lost 5 bases and the J gene lost 0 bases, with 8 bases spanning the gap. The CDR3 here is CASSPRVAKNIQYF. DNA of the CDR3: TGTGCCAGCAGCCCCAGGGTAGCCAAAAACATTCAGTACTTC. Full variable domain (rest looked up from reference TRBV7-8 and TRBJ2-4): GAGVSQSPRYKVAKRGQDVALRCDPISGHVSLFWYQQALGQGPEFLTYFQNEAQLDKSGLPSDRFFAERPEGSVSTLKIQRTQQEDSAVYLCASSPRVAKNIQYFGAGTRLSVL.

This clonotype came up many times. The chain has TRBV28 and TRBJ1-6; D is undetermined. The CDR3 sequence is 13 residues long. V dropped 2 bases and J dropped 7 bases, with 6 bases sitting between them. From germline, CDR1 is MDHEN and CDR2 SYDVKM. CDR3 amino acids: CASSLKGNSPLHF. In nucleotides, the CDR3 is TGTGCCAGCAGTTTAAAGGGAAATTCACCCCTCCACTTT.

At least ten counts were recorded for this clonotype. The V call is TRBV6-1, the J call TRBJ2-1; D uncertain. Looked up from germline, CDR1 is MNHNS and CDR2 is SASEGT. V dropped 6 bases and J dropped 12 bases, with 15 bases sitting between them. The CDR3 has 12 residues. The CDR3 region has the DNA TGTGCCAGCAGATCCACCTCGTTCCGGCAGTTCTTC. Its protein product is CASRSTSFRQFF.

This clonotype was counted many times. The chain couples TRBV3-1 to TRBJ1-2; D not certain. The germline gives CDR1 LGHDT, CDR2 YNNKEL (reference sequence). Trimming left V 1 base short and J 7 bases short, with 10 bases between. CDR3 length: 13 amino acids. Here the CDR3 reads CASSQGGAGGYTF. The CDR3 DNA reads as TGTGCCAGCAGCCAAGGGGGAGCCGGTGGCTACACCTTC.

The table lists this clonotype with many counts. The chain joins TRBV6-1 to TRBJ1-5; D unresolved. The CDR3 has 14 residues. V lost 8 bases and J lost 3, with 14 bases in between. The germline gives CDR1 MNHNS, CDR2 SASEGT. Here the CDR3 DNA reads TGTGCCAGCGGACCGTCGCAGTTCAATCAGCCCCAGCATTTT. Its translation is CASGPSQFNQPQHF.

The chain employs TRBV12-5 and TRBJ2-1, with a tentative D call TRBD2 (6 bases). V gave up 0 bases and J gave up 1 base, with 13 bases separating them. The length of the CDR3 is 17 residues. Germline V gene lookup returns CDR1 LGHNT and CDR2 FRNRAP. The CDR3 loop is CASGLVLGGQSYNEQFF. The CDR3 DNA reads as TGTGCTAGTGGTTTGGTACTCGGGGGTCAATCCTACAATGAGCAGTTCTTC.

The genes are TRBV27 and TRBJ2-7; 12 bases are shared with TRBD2. The germline V gene encodes CDR1 MNHEY and CDR2 SMNVEV (reference sequence). This CDR3 is 23 amino acids long. The trim removed 10 bases at V and 2 bases at J, leaving 33 bases unmatched. The CDR3 bases are TGTGCCACCTTACCCGATCTACAGGGCGAGACTAGCGGGAGAAGCCCTTTAACCTACGAGCAGTACTTC. Its translation is CATLPDLQGETSGRSPLTYEQYF.